This T cell receptor (beta chain) was sequenced in a study of blood T cells in healthy people across ages. Study-level findings and limits: When set beside aged donors, long-lived donors presented more naive CD4+ cells and higher diversity. PBMCs that were unsorted prevented a conclusive naive versus antigen-experienced comparison.

The use of a sample-barcoded 5' primer and a J-beta primer mix characterized a second PCR of 7 to 11 cycles. Tagging of each cDNA molecule was performed by a template-switch adaptor with 12 random nucleotides. TCRdb fed the 5' RACE reads into MiXCR, producing one record per CDR3 protein. The sample contains roughly 1,500,000 distinct CDR3 sequences, about 35% of which appear only once. About this clonotype itself: Its specificity is unknown.

This CDR3 contains 15 residues. Germline values: CDR1 MGHRA, CDR2 YSYEKL. With 0 bases removed from V and 9 bases from J, the gap between germline ends came to 15 bases. The clonotype comes from a woman aged 30 to 39 in good health. V is TRBV4-1 and J is TRBJ2-1; TRBD2 might be the D (7 bases). The sequencing input was blood. The chain's CDR3 is CASSQETRGATEQFF. The CDR3 DNA sequence: TGCGCCAGCAGCCAAGAAACTCGGGGGGCGACTGAGCAGTTCTTC.